A single sample is the source of the 27 T cell receptor beta chains below, sequenced in a study of OX40 agonist ivuxolimab in advanced cancers. The data were produced by immunoSEQ multiplex PCR, yet TCRdb's version contains in-frame clones alone and is incomplete. The data show approximately 94,000 clones, 89% seen once. The sample was CD4+ or CD8+ T cells sorted from blood, taken in a trial of the OX40 agonist ivuxolimab. Receptors were obtained from an adult with an advanced solid tumor such as melanoma, head and neck, liver or kidney cancer.

The rearrangement uses TRBV5-1 and TRBJ1-1; D may be TRBD1 (5 bases). The CDR3 sequence is 14 residues long. V gave up 1 base and J gave up 5 bases, with 12 bases separating them. Germline CDR1 SGHRS, CDR2 YFSETQ. CDR3 coding DNA: TGCGCCAGCAGCTTGCGCCGGGGCGCGACTGAAGCTTTCTTT. Translating gives CASSLRRGATEAFF.

The chain recombines TRBV5-1 with TRBJ2-2; no clear D. The CDR3 totals 14 residues. The germline V gene encodes CDR1 SGHRS and CDR2 YFSETQ. V shed 4 bases and J shed 6 bases, with 13 bases lying between them. Here the CDR3 reads CASSTGSPPGELFF. The DNA of the CDR3 is TGCGCCAGCAGCACTGGTAGTCCTCCCGGGGAGCTGTTTTTT.

The chain couples TRBV14 to TRBJ1-2; weak D call: TRBD1 (5 bases). This CDR3 region has 16 residues. Deletions cut 1 base from V and 6 bases from J, with 18 bases between. Germline V gene data show CDR1 as SGHDN and CDR2 as FVKESK. The CDR3, as DNA: TGTGCCAGCAGCCAAGGAGGCGGGCAGGGAAGGAATGGCTACACCTTC. Encoded protein: CASSQGGGQGRNGYTF.

This sequence joins TRBV15 and TRBJ1-4; D gene unclear. Between the trimmed V and J ends, which lost 5 bases and 8 bases, there was a span of 9 bases. This CDR3 has 12 amino acids. Germline-derived CDR1 and CDR2 are LNHNV and YYDKDF (reference sequence). Here the CDR3 reads CATSDGYEKLFF. CDR3 in DNA: TGTGCCACCAGCGACGGGTACGAAAAACTGTTTTTT.

The chain links TRBV28 to TRBJ2-7; D is undetermined. V dropped 4 bases and J dropped 4 bases, with 11 bases sitting between them. CDR1 MDHEN and CDR2 SYDVKM come from the germline V gene. This CDR3 is built from 13 residues. CDR3 in amino acids: CASSSSLWYEQYF. The CDR3 DNA reads TGTGCCAGCAGTTCTTCCCTCTGGTACGAGCAGTACTTC.

This sequence joins TRBV19 and TRBJ2-4; 7 bases fit TRBD1. V trimming: 6 bases; J trimming: 9 bases; junction bases outside the gene matches: 11. CDR3 length equals 14 residues. CDR1 and CDR2 from the germline V gene are LNHDA and SQIVND (reference sequence). CDR3 residues: CASRPKRDSSIQYF. CDR3 sequence (DNA): TGTGCCAGTAGGCCGAAACGGGACAGTAGCATTCAGTACTTC.

V is TRBV5-1 and J is TRBJ1-1, with 8 bases aligning to TRBD1. The CDR3 has 14 amino acids. Trimming at V came to 1 base and at J to 6 bases, leaving 5 bases not matched to a gene. Germline assignment: CDR1 SGHRS and CDR2 YFSETQ. CDR3 DNA: TGCGCCAGCAGCTTGAGACCACAGGGGGCTGAAGCTTTCTTT. It translates to CASSLRPQGAEAFF.

The V gene is TRBV6-1, the J gene TRBJ1-2; D perhaps matches TRBD1 (5 bases). CDR1 and CDR2 from the germline V gene are MNHNS and SASEGT. This CDR3 is built from 15 residues. V was shortened by 5 bases and J by 5 bases, with 18 bases between the two germline ends. For the CDR3, the DNA is TGTGCCAGCAGTTCAGGCCCCGGGACGGCTTATGGCTACACCTTC. It encodes CASSSGPGTAYGYTF.

V gene TRBV5-4 combines with J gene TRBJ2-1; tentative D call: TRBD2 (6 bases). The V gene's germline CDR1 is SGHNT and CDR2 YYREEE (reference sequence). Trimming cost V 0 bases and J 10 bases, with 11 bases left between them. The CDR3 extends over 13 amino acids. The CDR3: CASSLEGGGEQFF. For the CDR3, the DNA is TGTGCCAGCAGCTTGGAGGGAGGCGGGGAGCAGTTCTTC.

This CDR3 is CASNSAGPYNEQFF. As DNA, the CDR3 is TGTGCCAGTAATTCGGCAGGGCCCTACAATGAGCAGTTCTTC. The rearrangement uses TRBV19 and TRBJ2-1; the D gene is possibly TRBD1 (5 bases). V lost 7 bases and J lost 2, with 12 bases in between. This CDR3 has 14 amino acids. CDR1 is LNHDA, CDR2 SQIVND, per germline (reference sequence).

V and J are TRBV5-1 and TRBJ1-2; TRBD1 might be the D (5 bases). The CDR3 loop spans 13 amino acids. Trimming stripped 4 bases from V and 4 bases from J, with 11 bases between. Germline CDR1 and CDR2: SGHRS and YFSETQ. In DNA form, the CDR3 reads TGCGCCAGCAGCCCCGGCGGGGCCTATGGCTACACCTTC. Translation: CASSPGGAYGYTF.

The chain recombines TRBV7-6 with TRBJ2-2; tentatively, D is TRBD2 (5 bases). The CDR3 is 16 amino acids. Trimming took 6 bases from V and 6 from J, leaving 20 bases between them. Germline CDR1 and CDR2: SGHVS and FNYEAQ. As DNA, the CDR3 is TGTGCCAGCAGTCAATGGACTGTTATCACCGCCGGGGAGCTGTTTTTT. Translated, it gives CASSQWTVITAGELFF.

This chain links TRBV5-1 with TRBJ2-7; D gene ambiguous. Germline lookup yields CDR1 SGHRS and CDR2 YFSETQ. The CDR3 contains 13 residues. V was clipped by 1 base and J by 4 bases, with 9 bases between them. The CDR3 loop reads CASSLQAGYEQYF. CDR3 bases: TGCGCCAGCAGCTTGCAAGCCGGTTACGAGCAGTACTTC.

The chain joins TRBV10-3 to TRBJ2-2; D is perhaps TRBD1 (6 bases). Between the trimmed V and J ends, which lost 0 bases and 4 bases, there was a span of 9 bases. The CDR3 runs to 15 residues. From germline, CDR1 is ENHRY and CDR2 SYGVKD. CDR3 DNA: TGTGCCATCAGTGAGTCACAGGGACCCACCGGGGAGCTGTTTTTT. Translated, it gives CAISESQGPTGELFF.

A few counts support this clone. This chain uses TRBV30 with TRBJ1-5, with D tentatively TRBD1 (5 bases). This CDR3 has 12 residues. Trimming took 3 bases from V and 6 from J, leaving 9 bases between them. The germline V gene encodes CDR1 GTSNPN and CDR2 SVGIG (reference sequence). The CDR3 loop reads CAWRQGRQPQHF. CDR3 nucleotide sequence: TGTGCCTGGAGGCAGGGACGTCAGCCCCAGCATTTT.

The rearrangement links TRBV5-1 to TRBJ2-1, with D perhaps matching TRBD1 (5 bases). Trimming took 3 bases from V and 6 from J, leaving 13 bases between them. This CDR3 spans 14 amino acids. Germline CDR1 and CDR2: SGHRS and YFSETQ. Here the CDR3 DNA reads TGCGCCAGCAGCTCAGGGTTTCGATCCAATGAGCAGTTCTTC. It is translated as CASSSGFRSNEQFF.

The rearrangement joins TRBV9 to TRBJ2-1; no reliable D call. The V end lost 1 base, the J end lost 10 bases, and 15 bases lay between the germline ends. CDR3 length: 14 residues. Germline V gene sequence: CDR1 SGDLS, CDR2 YYNGEE. The DNA of the CDR3 is TGTGCCAGCAGCGTAAGCCCCCTCCCAGTCGAGCAGTTCTTC. Amino acid sequence: CASSVSPLPVEQFF.

V gene TRBV7-9 combines with J gene TRBJ2-5; 16 positions match TRBD2. The CDR3 is 17 residues long. Germline V CDR1 and CDR2: SEHNR, FQNEAQ (reference sequence). The trim removed 8 bases at V and 5 bases at J, leaving 11 bases unmatched. The CDR3 nucleotides are TGTGCCAGCGGGTTAGGGACTAGCGGGAGGGCCGTTGAGACCCAGTACTTC. Its protein product is CASGLGTSGRAVETQYF.

This clone was picked up one time. The chain links TRBV27 to TRBJ2-1; 12 nucleotides agree with TRBD2. After removal of 4 bases from V and 6 bases from J, the junction contained 4 bases not matched to a gene. The CDR3 totals 15 residues. Germline-derived CDR1 and CDR2 are MNHEY and SMNVEV (reference sequence). In nucleotides, the CDR3 is TGTGCCAGCAGTTCAAGACTAGCGGGAGCCAATGAGCAGTTCTTC. It encodes CASSSRLAGANEQFF.

The genes are TRBV5-1 and TRBJ2-5; no clear D. Between the trimmed V and J ends, which lost 0 bases and 2 bases, there was a span of 5 bases. The CDR3 sequence is 13 residues long. CDR1 and CDR2 from the germline V gene are SGHRS and YFSETQ. The CDR3: CASSLVFQETQYF. The DNA of the CDR3 is TGCGCCAGCAGCTTGGTGTTTCAAGAGACCCAGTACTTC.

This chain joins TRBV6-5 and TRBJ2-7; TRBD2 matches at 9 bases. The CDR3 covers 13 residues. Germline CDR1 is MNHEY and CDR2 is SVGAGI. The V and J ends lost 2 bases and 5 bases, in that order; junction bases with no gene match: 1. The CDR3 here is CASSYGTSNEQYF. CDR3 nucleotides: TGTGCCAGCAGTTACGGGACTAGCAACGAGCAGTACTTC.

Points on this clone: Other DNA sequences in this specimen translate into the identical CDR3. The chain has TRBV5-1 and TRBJ1-2; 9 bases are shared with TRBD1. V was clipped by 0 bases and J by 6 bases; unmatched bases: 3. The V gene's germline CDR1 is SGHRS and CDR2 YFSETQ. CDR3 length: 14 residues. The CDR3 DNA is TGCGCCAGCAGCTTGGGGGGACAGGGCAATGGCTACACCTTC. Translation gives CASSLGGQGNGYTF. The full variable domain, in which reference TRBV5-1 and TRBJ1-2 provide the parts outside the CDR3, is KAGVTQTPRYLIKTRGQQVTLSCSPISGHRSVSWYQQTPGQGLQFLFEYFSETQRNKGNFPGRFSGRQFSNSRSEMNVSTLELGDSALYLCASSLGGQGNGYTFGSGTRLTVV.

The chain links TRBV10-2 to TRBJ1-3; 8 bases are a match to TRBD1. This CDR3 is built from 15 residues. The V gene end was trimmed by 7 bases and the J gene end by 4 bases; junction bases not matched to a gene: 9. Germline CDR1 and CDR2: WSHSY and SAAADI. The CDR3 DNA sequence: TGCGCCAGCAAAGGCTCAGGGGGCAAAGGAAACACCATATATTTT. This translates into CASKGSGGKGNTIYF.

CDR3 sequence: CASSKFTGSSAEAFF. The CDR3 region has the DNA TGTGCCAGCAGCAAGTTCACAGGGTCTTCAGCTGAAGCTTTCTTT. The chain uses TRBV21-1 and TRBJ1-1; the table's D call of TRBD1 was not tested on the DNA. TRBV21-1 is given as a pseudogene. This CDR3 has 15 residues.

The rearrangement uses TRBV5-4 and TRBJ1-3, with D possibly matching TRBD1 (5 bases). With 4 bases removed from V and 0 bases from J, the gap between germline ends came to 14 bases. Per germline, CDR1 SGHNT and CDR2 YYREEE (reference sequence). This CDR3 comprises 16 residues. The DNA for the CDR3 is TGTGCCAGCAGCGCTCCGGGACGGCTCTCTGGAAACACCATATATTTT. Encoded protein: CASSAPGRLSGNTIYF.

The chain couples TRBV29-1 to TRBJ2-3; 16 nucleotides match TRBD2. Germline V gene sequence: CDR1 SQVTM, CDR2 ANQGSEA. Trimming cost V 7 bases and J 0 bases; bases outside gene matches: 13. There are 19 residues in the CDR3. CDR3 coding DNA: TGCAGCGATACTAAGGGACTAGCGGGAGGGCCCTATAGCACAGATACGCAGTATTTT. It translates to CSDTKGLAGGPYSTDTQYF.

The V call is TRBV28, the J call TRBJ2-1; TRBD1 matches at 8 bases. CDR1 and CDR2 (germline): MDHEN, SYDVKM. J lost 9 bases, V lost 3 bases, and 7 bases had no gene match. CDR3 length equals 14 residues. The CDR3 DNA follows: TGTGCCAGCAGTTTGGGACAGGCAGGAGCTGAGCAGTTCTTC. Translated: CASSLGQAGAEQFF. Full variable domain (remainder filled in from reference TRBV28 and TRBJ2-1): DVKVTQSSRYLVKRTGEKVFLECVQDMDHENMFWYRQDPGLGLRLIYFSYDVKMKEKGDIPEGYSVSREKKERFSLILESASTNQTSMYLCASSLGQAGAEQFFGPGTRLTVL.